This TCR beta chain was sequenced during a study of blood T cell repertoires in COVID-19. Study context: Samples of COVID-19 (acute and convalescent) were obtained from the United States, Italy and Spain. PBMCs, B-cell-depleted T cells, or T cells provided the cDNA or gDNA that made up the material.

This clone was seen only once. In the original analysis: Amplification of reference gene primers provided the estimated nucleated cell counts. Libraries were prepared by immunoSEQ multiplex PCR; TCRdb keeps only in-frame clonotypes and omits some of them. V, J and clone size reflect that table, while D and trimming were determined from the DNA. This table holds about 75,000 clones, 60% to 85% found once. Trimming removed 6 bases from V and 4 bases from J; junction bases left unmatched: 7. CDR1 and CDR2 from the germline V gene are LNHDA and SQIVND (reference sequence). This CDR3 spans 14 amino acids. The source is an elderly woman with active or convalescent COVID-19. The material sequenced was peripheral blood. This chain connects TRBV19 to TRBJ2-5, with 8 nucleotides matching TRBD1. The CDR3 reads CASRTRTGSETQYF. CDR3 bases: TGTGCCAGTAGAACCCGGACAGGGTCAGAGACCCAGTACTTC.